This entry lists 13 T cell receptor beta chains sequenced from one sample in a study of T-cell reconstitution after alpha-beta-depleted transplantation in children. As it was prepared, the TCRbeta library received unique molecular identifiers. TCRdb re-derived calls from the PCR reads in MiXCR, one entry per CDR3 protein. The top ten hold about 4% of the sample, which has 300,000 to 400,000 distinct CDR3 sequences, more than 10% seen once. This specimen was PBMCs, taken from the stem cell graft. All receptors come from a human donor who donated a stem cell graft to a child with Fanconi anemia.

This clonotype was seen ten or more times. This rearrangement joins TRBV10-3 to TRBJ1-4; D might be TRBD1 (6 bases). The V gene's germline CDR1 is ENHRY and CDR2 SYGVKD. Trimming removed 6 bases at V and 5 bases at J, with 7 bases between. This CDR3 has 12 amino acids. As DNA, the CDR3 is TGTGCCATCAGCAGGGGAAATGAAAAACTGTTTTTT. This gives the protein CAISRGNEKLFF.

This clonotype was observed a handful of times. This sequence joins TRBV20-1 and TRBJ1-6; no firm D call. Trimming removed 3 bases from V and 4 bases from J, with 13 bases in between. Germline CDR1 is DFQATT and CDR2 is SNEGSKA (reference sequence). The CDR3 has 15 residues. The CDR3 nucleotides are TGCAGTGCTAGGGTTTCAGGTTTATATAATTCACCCCTCCACTTT. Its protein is CSARVSGLYNSPLHF.

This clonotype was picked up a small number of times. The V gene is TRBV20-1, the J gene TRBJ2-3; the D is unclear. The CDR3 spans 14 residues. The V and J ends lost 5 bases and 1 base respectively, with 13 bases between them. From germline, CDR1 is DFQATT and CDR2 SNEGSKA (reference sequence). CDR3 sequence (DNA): TGCAGTGCTTGGAAAGGGCCCGGCACAGATACGCAGTATTTT. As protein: CSAWKGPGTDTQYF.

CDR3 sequence: CASRERKGTGVGSEQFF. CDR3 nucleotides: TGCGCCAGCCGCGAGAGGAAGGGGACAGGGGTCGGTTCTGAGCAGTTCTTC. V usage is TRBV4-1 and J usage is TRBJ2-1; 10 positions agree with TRBD1. The CDR3 contains 17 residues. V dropped 8 bases and J dropped 9; count of bases not matched to a gene: 19. Germline CDR1 is MGHRA and CDR2 is YSYEKL.

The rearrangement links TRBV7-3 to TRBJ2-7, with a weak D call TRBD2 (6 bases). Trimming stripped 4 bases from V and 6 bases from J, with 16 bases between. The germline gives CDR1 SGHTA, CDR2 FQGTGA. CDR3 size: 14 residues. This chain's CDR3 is CASSSDGLSSEQYF. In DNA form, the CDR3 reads TGTGCCAGCAGCTCGGACGGACTATCTAGCGAGCAGTACTTC.

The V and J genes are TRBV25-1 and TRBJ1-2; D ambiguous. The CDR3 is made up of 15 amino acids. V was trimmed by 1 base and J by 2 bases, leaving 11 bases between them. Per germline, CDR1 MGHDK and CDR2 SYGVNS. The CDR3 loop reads CASSEWRETNYGYTF. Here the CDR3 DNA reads TGTGCCAGCAGTGAATGGCGGGAGACCAACTATGGCTACACCTTC.

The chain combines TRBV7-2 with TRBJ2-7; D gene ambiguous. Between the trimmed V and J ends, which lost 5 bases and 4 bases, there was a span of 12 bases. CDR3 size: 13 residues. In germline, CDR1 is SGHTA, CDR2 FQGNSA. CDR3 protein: CASSPLTQYEQYF. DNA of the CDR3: TGTGCCAGCAGCCCCTTAACACAGTACGAGCAGTACTTC. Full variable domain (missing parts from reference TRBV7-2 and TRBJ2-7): GAGVSQSPSNKVTEKGKDVELRCDPISGHTALYWYRQSLGQGLEFLIYFQGNSAPDKSGLPSDRFSAERTGGSVSTLTIQRTQQEDSAVYLCASSPLTQYEQYFGPGTRLTVT.

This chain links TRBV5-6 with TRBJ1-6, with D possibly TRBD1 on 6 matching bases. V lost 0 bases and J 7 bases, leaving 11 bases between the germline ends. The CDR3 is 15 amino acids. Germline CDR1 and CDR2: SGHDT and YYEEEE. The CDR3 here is CASSLGRGPNSPLHF. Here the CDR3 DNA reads TGTGCCAGCAGCTTGGGCAGGGGCCCGAATTCACCCCTCCACTTT.

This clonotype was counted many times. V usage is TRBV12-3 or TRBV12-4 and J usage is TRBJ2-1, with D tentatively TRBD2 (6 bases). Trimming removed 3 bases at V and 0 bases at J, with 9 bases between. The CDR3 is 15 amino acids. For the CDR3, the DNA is TGTGCCAGCAGTTTTCCCGGGAGCTCCTACAATGAGCAGTTCTTC. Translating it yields CASSFPGSSYNEQFF.

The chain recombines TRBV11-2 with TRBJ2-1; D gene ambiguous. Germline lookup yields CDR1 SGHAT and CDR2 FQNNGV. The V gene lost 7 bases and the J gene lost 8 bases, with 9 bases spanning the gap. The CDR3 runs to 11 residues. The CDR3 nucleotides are TGTGCCAGCACCGACCGGGATGAGCAGTTCTTC. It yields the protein CASTDRDEQFF.

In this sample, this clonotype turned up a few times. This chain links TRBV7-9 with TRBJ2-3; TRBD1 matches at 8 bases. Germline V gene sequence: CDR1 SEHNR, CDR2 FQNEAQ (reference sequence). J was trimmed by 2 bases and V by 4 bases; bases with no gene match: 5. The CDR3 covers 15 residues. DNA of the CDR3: TGTGCCAGCAGCTCTTGGACAGGGCCCACAGATACGCAGTATTTT. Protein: CASSSWTGPTDTQYF.

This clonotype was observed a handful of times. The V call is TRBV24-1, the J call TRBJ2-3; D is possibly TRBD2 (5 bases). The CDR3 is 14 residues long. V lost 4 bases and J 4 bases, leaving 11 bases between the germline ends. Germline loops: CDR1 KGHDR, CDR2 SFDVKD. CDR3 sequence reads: CATSEGSIPDTQYF. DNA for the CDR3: TGTGCCACCAGTGAGGGGAGCATACCAGATACGCAGTATTTT.

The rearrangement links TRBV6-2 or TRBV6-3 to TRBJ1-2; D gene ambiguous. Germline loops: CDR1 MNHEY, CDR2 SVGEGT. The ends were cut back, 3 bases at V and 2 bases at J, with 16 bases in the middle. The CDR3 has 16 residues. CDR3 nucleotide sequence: TGTGCCAGCAGTTATTCTCTCCCGACGAGCAACTATGGCTACACCTTC. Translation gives CASSYSLPTSNYGYTF.